The 25 T cell receptor beta chains below were found in one sample sequenced in a study of shared clonotypes between healthy human individuals. TCRdb keeps only in-frame clones here, not all; method: immunoSEQ multiplex PCR. This sample has 2 million or so clones, with 90% to 95% found just once. The sample taken for sequencing was naive CD4+ T cells sorted from blood. Noted subset: CD45RA+ positively selected. Receptors originate from a man aged 18 to 30 in good health.

Written as DNA, the CDR3 is TGTGCCAGTTGGACTAGCGGGAGGGATACGCAGTATTTT. This sequence encodes CASWTSGRDTQYF. The chain has TRBV28 and TRBJ2-3, with TRBD2 identical over 14 bases. Germline assignment: CDR1 MDHEN and CDR2 SYDVKM. CDR3 size: 13 residues. Trimming cost V 9 bases and J 6 bases; bases outside gene matches: 2.

This chain's CDR3 is CASSQDNSLQGRVYGYTF. CDR3 sequence (DNA): TGCGCCAGCAGCCAAGATAATTCCCTACAGGGGCGCGTCTATGGCTACACCTTC. The rearrangement joins TRBV4-3 to TRBJ1-2, with TRBD1 matching over 7 bases. The CDR3 spans 18 residues. Losses at the gene ends were 0 bases for V and 4 bases for J; bases not matched to a gene: 14. Germline V CDR1 and CDR2: LGHNA, YSLEER.

The chain carries TRBV30 and TRBJ2-5; D is uncertain. Germline lookup yields CDR1 GTSNPN and CDR2 SVGIG (reference sequence). The CDR3 is 12 amino acids. V was trimmed by 4 bases and J by 5 bases, leaving 11 bases between them. The CDR3 DNA sequence: TGTGCCTGGACAAGTTCTAGGGAGACCCAGTACTTC. This sequence encodes CAWTSSRETQYF.

The chain links TRBV2 to TRBJ1-5, with a tentative D call TRBD1 (5 bases). Germline-derived CDR1 and CDR2 are SNHLY and FYNNEI. The CDR3 sequence is 17 residues long. V was pared by 2 bases and J by 0 bases, with 14 bases between. For the CDR3, the DNA is TGTGCCAGCAGTGAAAGGTCAGGGTGGGGTAGCAATCAGCCCCAGCATTTT. The encoded protein is CASSERSGWGSNQPQHF.

As to this clone: A single base separates this from a much larger clone, so it may be a read error. The chain uses TRBV7-6 and TRBJ1-5; D not certain. Per germline, CDR1 SGHVS and CDR2 FNYEAQ. V lost 5 bases to trimming and J lost 3 bases, with 8 bases between them. The CDR3 extends over 13 amino acids. CDR3 nucleotides: TGTGCCAGCAGCCTCAGTGACAATCAGCCCCAGCATTTT. Protein sequence: CASSLSDNQPQHF.

Worth noting for this clone: The same CDR3 also results from other DNA sequences found in this sample. J is TRBJ2-3 and V is TRBV5-1; TRBD2 agrees at 15 bases. Germline V gene data show CDR1 as SGHRS and CDR2 as YFSETQ. The CDR3 is 15 amino acids. V was pared by 2 bases and J by 6 bases, with 1 base of the junction left unmatched. The chain's CDR3 is CASSLGLAGGDTQYF. The CDR3, as DNA: TGCGCCAGCAGCTTAGGACTAGCGGGAGGGGATACGCAGTATTTT.

The CDR3 loop is CASSQTGTGGSKDTQYF. DNA of the CDR3: TGTGCCAGCAGCCAAACCGGGACAGGGGGATCTAAAGATACGCAGTATTTT. The chain combines TRBV4-2 with TRBJ2-3; TRBD1 aligns across 11 bases. Germline V gives CDR1 LGHNA, CDR2 YNFKEQ. This CDR3 spans 17 amino acids. The V and J ends lost 2 bases and 5 bases, in that order; junction bases with no gene match: 9.

This clone showed up just a few times. V and J are TRBV7-9 and TRBJ1-5; 8 positions agree with TRBD1. CDR3 length: 15 amino acids. The germline V gene has CDR1 SEHNR and CDR2 FQNEAQ (reference sequence). Unmatched junction bases numbered 3, after V lost 5 bases and J lost 0 bases. The CDR3 DNA follows: TGTGCCAGCAGCCAGACAGGGGATAGCAATCAGCCCCAGCATTTT. Its protein product is CASSQTGDSNQPQHF.

On this clone itself: In the same sample, other DNA sequences code for this CDR3. The chain carries TRBV5-1 and TRBJ2-5; D is ambiguous. There are 13 residues in the CDR3. V lost 2 bases and J lost 5, with 10 bases in between. Per germline, CDR1 SGHRS and CDR2 YFSETQ. CDR3 region: CASSFLVGETQYF. In DNA, the CDR3 is TGCGCCAGCAGCTTCCTGGTAGGCGAGACCCAGTACTTC.

V is TRBV6-6 and J is TRBJ2-3; 8 positions agree with TRBD2. In germline, CDR1 is MNHNY, CDR2 SVGAGI (reference sequence). CDR3 size: 16 residues. V was pared by 8 bases and J by 1 base, with 11 bases of the junction left unmatched. For the CDR3, the DNA is TGTGCCAGCTCCAGGGCGGGGGGCACCCGCACAGATACGCAGTATTTT. The encoded protein is CASSRAGGTRTDTQYF.

The chain carries TRBV5-1 and TRBJ2-7; 12 bases match TRBD1. Germline V CDR1 and CDR2: SGHRS, YFSETQ. The CDR3 has 15 residues. J was trimmed by 7 bases and V by 5 bases; bases with no gene match: 10. CDR3 residues: CASRSPGQGAEEQYF. The CDR3, as DNA: TGCGCCAGCAGGTCCCCGGGACAGGGGGCTGAGGAGCAGTACTTC.

J is TRBJ2-2 and V is TRBV11-1, with 11 nucleotides matching TRBD2. The CDR3 totals 17 residues. With V trimmed by 1 base and J by 3 bases, 4 bases remained unmatched. Germline V gene sequence: CDR1 SGHAT, CDR2 FQDESV (reference sequence). The CDR3 region has the DNA TGTGCCAGCAGCTTAGGACTAGCGGGGATATACACCGGGGAGCTGTTTTTT. Translation: CASSLGLAGIYTGELFF.

The chain carries TRBV9 and TRBJ1-1, with a weak D call TRBD1 (5 bases). Germline V gene data show CDR1 as SGDLS and CDR2 as YYNGEE. There are 13 residues in the CDR3. The V end lost 4 bases, the J end lost 1 base, and 8 bases lay between the germline ends. This chain's CDR3 is CASSSTGNTEAFF. For the CDR3, the DNA is TGTGCCAGCAGCTCCACAGGGAACACTGAAGCTTTCTTT.

The chain recombines TRBV6-6 with TRBJ2-2; no definite D call. CDR3 size: 15 residues. Germline lookup yields CDR1 MNHNY and CDR2 SVGAGI (reference sequence). V lost 0 bases to trimming and J lost 2 bases, with 7 bases between them. CDR3 region: CASSYSKENTGELFF. CDR3 nucleotide sequence: TGTGCCAGCAGTTACTCGAAGGAAAACACCGGGGAGCTGTTTTTT.

This clone was seen just once. V is TRBV11-3 and J is TRBJ1-1, with TRBD1 matching over 7 bases. CDR1 is SGHNT and CDR2 is YENEEA in the germline V gene. The trim removed 2 bases at V and 7 bases at J, leaving 4 bases unmatched. The CDR3 has 13 amino acids. CDR3 DNA: TGTGCCAGCAGCTTACAGGGGGAGGGTGAAGCTTTCTTT. As protein: CASSLQGEGEAFF.

The chain uses TRBV28 and TRBJ2-1; 14 nucleotides align to TRBD2. Germline loops: CDR1 MDHEN, CDR2 SYDVKM. The CDR3 spans 21 residues. V lost 4 bases to trimming and J lost 0 bases; unmatched junction nucleotides: 14. The CDR3 sequence is CASSYPFGLAGGLSSYNEQFF. The CDR3 region has the DNA TGTGCCAGCAGTTATCCTTTTGGACTAGCGGGGGGCCTGAGCTCCTACAATGAGCAGTTCTTC.

The count of this clone is one. This same CDR3 is encoded by further DNA sequences in the sample. This chain connects TRBV6-1 to TRBJ1-6; no clear D. Germline CDR1 and CDR2: MNHNS and SASEGT. Deletions cut 3 bases from V and 9 bases from J, with 12 bases between. The CDR3 covers 14 residues. CDR3 sequence: CASSDGRSGSPLHF. The CDR3 nucleotides are TGTGCCAGCAGTGACGGGAGAAGCGGTTCACCCCTCCACTTT.

This clone appeared a single time. The rearrangement uses TRBV9 and TRBJ2-3; 9 bases map to TRBD2. Looked up from germline, CDR1 is SGDLS and CDR2 is YYNGEE. This CDR3 is built from 17 residues. The V gene end was trimmed by 6 bases and the J gene end by 1 base; junction bases not matched to a gene: 12. CDR3 nucleotide sequence: TGTGCCAGCATCCTGATCGGGACTAGCCGCGGCACAGATACGCAGTATTTT. This encodes CASILIGTSRGTDTQYF.

The chain employs TRBV5-5 and TRBJ1-5; no reliable D call. The CDR3 totals 12 residues. CDR1 and CDR2 from the germline V gene are SGHKS and YYEKEE (reference sequence). V dropped 0 bases and J dropped 11 bases, with 9 bases sitting between them. The CDR3 DNA reads as TGTGCCAGCAGCTTGGAAGGCTCAGCCCAGCATTTT. It is translated as CASSLEGSAQHF.

As for this clone: Other DNA sequences in the sample encode the same CDR3. V and J are TRBV6-6 and TRBJ1-5, with D possibly being TRBD1 (5 bases). CDR1 is MNHNY and CDR2 is SVGAGI in the germline V gene (reference sequence). The V and J ends lost 0 bases and 0 bases respectively, with 6 bases between them. The CDR3 runs 15 residues. As DNA, the CDR3 is TGTGCCAGCAGTTACTCGGGGGTTAGCAATCAGCCCCAGCATTTT. This sequence encodes CASSYSGVSNQPQHF.

J is TRBJ1-3 and V is TRBV7-8; unclear D gene. CDR1 and CDR2 from the germline V gene are SGHVS and FQNEAQ. V lost 5 bases and J 2 bases, leaving 13 bases between the germline ends. There are 15 residues in the CDR3. CDR3 sequence reads: CASSPSATPGNTIYF. CDR3 coding DNA: TGTGCCAGCAGCCCCAGCGCTACCCCTGGAAACACCATATATTTT.

The rearrangement links TRBV2 to TRBJ2-3, with 7 nucleotides matching TRBD2. Germline values: CDR1 SNHLY, CDR2 FYNNEI. The V segment lost 4 bases and the J segment 3 bases; nucleotides outside the gene matches: 4. This CDR3 has 14 residues. The CDR3 coding sequence is TGTGCCAGCAGTGTGGTGGGGGGGACAGATACGCAGTATTTT. Protein product: CASSVVGGTDTQYF.

The chain carries TRBV19 and TRBJ1-2; D is undetermined. Germline V lookup: CDR1 LNHDA, CDR2 SQIVND (reference sequence). CDR3 length: 13 amino acids. Trimming removed 1 base at V and 2 bases at J, with 5 bases between. The CDR3 nucleotides read TGTGCCAGTAGTATAGGGAAAAACTATGGCTACACCTTC. Translated: CASSIGKNYGYTF.

Regarding this clone: The same CDR3 is also encoded by other DNA sequences in this sample. The rearrangement uses TRBV5-1 and TRBJ1-4; D is perhaps TRBD1 (5 bases). The CDR3 runs to 15 residues. From germline, CDR1 is SGHRS and CDR2 YFSETQ. The V gene lost 0 bases and the J gene lost 4 bases, with 10 bases spanning the gap. CDR3 nucleotide sequence: TGCGCCAGCAGCTTGGGACAGCCTAATAATGAAAAACTGTTTTTT. Its protein is CASSLGQPNNEKLFF.

This clone appeared once. V gene TRBV7-2 combines with J gene TRBJ2-7, with D perhaps TRBD1 or TRBD2 (6 bases each). Germline V CDR1 and CDR2: SGHTA, FQGNSA. The CDR3 has 15 amino acids. Deletions cut 1 base from V and 4 bases from J, with 14 bases between. The CDR3 spells CASSLETGGSYEQYF. CDR3 nucleotide sequence: TGTGCCAGCAGCTTAGAAACCGGGGGCTCGTACGAGCAGTACTTC. The variable domain in full, with the rest retrieved from reference TRBV7-2 and TRBJ2-7, is GAGVSQSPSNKVTEKGKDVELRCDPISGHTALYWYRQSLGQGLEFLIYFQGNSAPDKSGLPSDRFSAERTGGSVSTLTIQRTQQEDSAVYLCASSLETGGSYEQYFGPGTRLTVT.